The following is a T cell receptor beta chain sequence with its context. The antigen is undetermined. Obtained from alopecia areata patients were lesional scalp punch biopsies along with peripheral blood. The trim removed 3 bases at V and 8 bases at J, leaving 5 bases unmatched. The CDR3 spans 14 residues. Looked up from germline, CDR1 is GTSNPN and CDR2 is SVGIG (reference sequence). Reverse transcribed after extraction, RNA yielded cDNA as the sequencing template. Some clones are missing from TCRdb's copy, which holds only in-frame ones; the method was immunoSEQ multiplex PCR. Among some 130,000 clones listed, about 47% were seen once. This sample is part of a study of CD8+ T cells in alopecia areata. Study observations and caveats: Relative to normal scalp, lesional scalp, especially alopecia totalis/universalis, showed higher clonality.

The receptor comes from a human donor with alopecia areata. Sample: CD8+ T cells sorted from blood, taken at week 0. This sequence joins TRBV30 and TRBJ2-1, with 12 bases fitting TRBD2. Here the CDR3 reads CAWRLAGGGDEQFF. The CDR3 DNA is TGTGCCTGGAGACTAGCGGGGGGAGGTGATGAGCAGTTCTTC.